Each of the 10 T cell receptor beta chains below was sequenced from the same sample in a study of beta chain features in type 1 diabetes. Investigators reverse transcribed all isolated RNA, so they sequenced expressed TCRB transcripts. Clones were read by immunoSEQ multiplex PCR, and TCRdb kept only the in-frame ones, dropping some. The table includes 240,000 or so clones, around 68% detected once. Sequenced material: naive CD4+ T cells from blood. The receptors stem from a man aged 30-40 years in good health.

The chain recombines TRBV29-1 with TRBJ2-2, with D unclear. The CDR3 totals 13 residues. The V gene lost 3 bases and the J gene lost 6 bases, with 11 bases spanning the gap. Germline values: CDR1 SQVTM, CDR2 ANQGSEA. Here the CDR3 DNA reads TGCAGCGTTGACAGCTCCTCACCCGGGGAGCTGTTTTTT. This codes for CSVDSSSPGELFF.

This clone was counted a few times. In DNA, the CDR3 is TGCAGCGTTGAGTACAGTAGGAACACTGAAGCTTTCTTT. Protein product: CSVEYSRNTEAFF. The genes are TRBV29-1 and TRBJ1-1; D ambiguous. Germline V gene sequence: CDR1 SQVTM, CDR2 ANQGSEA. V gave up 3 bases and J gave up 1 base, with 9 bases separating them. The CDR3 has 13 amino acids.

This clone was detected only a few times. J is TRBJ2-3 and V is TRBV10-3; no reliable D call. Germline values: CDR1 ENHRY, CDR2 SYGVKD. This CDR3 contains 13 residues. The V end lost 4 bases, the J end lost 4 bases, and 9 bases lay between the germline ends. The CDR3 DNA is TGTGCCATCAGTGTGGAAGGGCCAGATACGCAGTATTTT. Residues: CAISVEGPDTQYF.

The chain has TRBV5-4 and TRBJ2-2, with D possibly being TRBD1 (5 bases). V was trimmed by 4 bases and J by 4 bases, leaving 14 bases between them. The germline gives CDR1 SGHNT, CDR2 YYREEE (reference sequence). The CDR3 length is 15 residues. The CDR3 region has the DNA TGTGCCAGCAGCGCGTCTGACAGAGGCACCGGGGAGCTGTTTTTT. Translation: CASSASDRGTGELFF.

The rearrangement uses TRBV9 and TRBJ2-5; D remains unclear. V lost 2 bases to trimming and J lost 4 bases, with 12 bases between them. The CDR3 covers 14 residues. Germline V CDR1 and CDR2: SGDLS, YYNGEE. CDR3 protein: CASSVEVRPETQYF. The DNA for the CDR3 is TGTGCCAGCAGCGTTGAGGTCAGACCAGAGACCCAGTACTTC. The full variable domain, completed using reference TRBV9 and TRBJ2-5, is DSGVTQTPKHLITATGQRVTLRCSPRSGDLSVYWYQQSLDQGLQFLIQYYNGEERAKGNILERFSAQQFPDLHSELNLSSLELGDSALYFCASSVEVRPETQYFGPGTRLLVL.

As regards this clone: Germline and junction disagree at one end, which may indicate a read error. V gene TRBV5-6 combines with J gene TRBJ2-7; possible D gene TRBD2, 5 bases. This CDR3 has 13 amino acids. Germline V gene data show CDR1 as SGHDT and CDR2 as YYEEEE. The CDR3 protein is CASSLARGYAQYF. As DNA, the CDR3 is TGTGCCAGCAGCTTGGCCCGCGGGTACGCGCAGTACTTC.

This clone was found once. The chain joins TRBV10-3 to TRBJ2-7; TRBD2 matches at 7 bases. This CDR3 is built from 13 residues. The V and J ends lost 6 bases and 6 bases, in that order; junction bases with no gene match: 8. Germline-derived CDR1 and CDR2 are ENHRY and SYGVKD. Written as DNA, the CDR3 is TGTGCCATCAGCGATGGGAGGGATCGCGAGCAGTACTTC. Protein product: CAISDGRDREQYF.

The V gene is TRBV5-1, the J gene TRBJ2-3; the D gene is possibly TRBD1 (5 bases). Germline CDR1 and CDR2: SGHRS and YFSETQ. The CDR3 spans 14 residues. The V end lost 0 bases, the J end lost 4 bases, and 9 bases lay between the germline ends. In DNA, the CDR3 is TGCGCCAGCAGCTTGGCGCAGGGCCCAGATACGCAGTATTTT. Translated: CASSLAQGPDTQYF. Using reference TRBV5-1 and TRBJ2-3 for the parts outside the CDR3, the full variable domain is KAGVTQTPRYLIKTRGQQVTLSCSPISGHRSVSWYQQTPGQGLQFLFEYFSETQRNKGNFPGRFSGRQFSNSRSEMNVSTLELGDSALYLCASSLAQGPDTQYFGPGTRLTVL.

This rearrangement joins TRBV10-3 to TRBJ1-2, with 7 positions matching TRBD1. CDR3 size: 14 residues. Germline trimming cut 6 bases from V and 8 bases from J; bases unmatched to any gene: 12. Germline CDR1 and CDR2: ENHRY and SYGVKD. The CDR3 nucleotides are TGTGCCATCAGATCGAGACAGGGCCCTACAGGCTACACCTTC. It translates to CAIRSRQGPTGYTF.

This sequence joins TRBV4-3 and TRBJ2-1; 7 bases align to TRBD2. J gave up 4 bases and V 3 bases, and 6 bases lay outside the gene matches. The CDR3 loop spans 15 amino acids. CDR1 LGHNA and CDR2 YSLEER come from the germline V gene. The CDR3 spells CASSQSSGGYNEQFF. Written as DNA, the CDR3 is TGCGCCAGCAGCCAGTCTAGCGGAGGGTACAATGAGCAGTTCTTC.